These 9 T cell receptor beta chains came from one sample sequenced in a study of blood T cell repertoires in COVID-19. Generated by immunoSEQ multiplex PCR, the TCRdb table keeps only in-frame clones and is missing some. Of approximately 70,000 clones detected, about 87% appear once; the ten largest clones hold less than 7%. Sequenced: peripheral blood. The receptor source for this set is a woman aged 50 to 60 with acute or convalescent COVID-19.

The V call is TRBV9, the J call TRBJ1-1; unclear D gene. Germline CDR1 is SGDLS and CDR2 is YYNGEE. This CDR3 has 16 amino acids. V lost 0 bases, J lost 1 base, and 13 bases lay in between. CDR3 protein: CASSVGGTSQNTEAFF. The DNA for the CDR3 is TGTGCCAGCAGCGTAGGTGGCACCTCCCAGAACACTGAAGCTTTCTTT.

The chain joins TRBV7-9 to TRBJ2-7; 12 positions agree with TRBD1. Germline CDR1 reads SEHNR; CDR2 reads FQNEAQ (reference sequence). The junction had 3 bases not matched to a gene; V was cut back by 3 bases and J by 6 bases. This CDR3 contains 14 residues. The CDR3 DNA is TGTGCCAGCAGCTTTTGGGACAGGGGGCCCGAGCAGTACTTC. Protein sequence: CASSFWDRGPEQYF.

The rearrangement links TRBV29-1 to TRBJ1-3; tentatively, D is TRBD1 (6 bases). Germline values: CDR1 SQVTM, CDR2 ANQGSEA. This CDR3 region has 16 residues. V shed 1 base and J shed 0 bases, with 13 bases lying between them. CDR3 in DNA: TGCAGCGTTGAAGCGCAGGGACACAGCTCTGGAAACACCATATATTTT. It encodes CSVEAQGHSSGNTIYF.

The V gene is TRBV15, the J gene TRBJ1-5, with D unclear. Trimming stripped 0 bases from V and 7 bases from J, with 4 bases between. There are 12 residues in the CDR3. Germline lookup yields CDR1 LNHNV and CDR2 YYDKDF (reference sequence). DNA of the CDR3: TGTGCCACCAGCAGAGATTCGCAGCCCCAGCATTTT. It translates to CATSRDSQPQHF.

The chain employs TRBV2 and TRBJ2-7; 10 bases align to TRBD1. The germline V gene has CDR1 SNHLY and CDR2 FYNNEI. This CDR3 is built from 13 residues. With 6 bases clipped from V and 4 bases from J, the junction kept 3 bases outside the gene matches. CDR3 DNA sequence: TGTGCCAGCAGCCGGGACAGGGGATACGAGCAGTACTTC. Its translation: CASSRDRGYEQYF.

CDR3 in DNA: TGTGCCAGCAGCCCCGCCGGGACTAGTGTTTACGAGCAGTACTTC. Amino acid sequence: CASSPAGTSVYEQYF. The chain links TRBV27 to TRBJ2-7, with TRBD2 identical over 8 bases. Germline V gene lookup returns CDR1 MNHEY and CDR2 SMNVEV (reference sequence). The V and J ends lost 6 bases and 4 bases, in that order; junction bases with no gene match: 11. This CDR3 region has 15 residues.

The chain combines TRBV19 with TRBJ2-2; tentative D call: TRBD2 (6 bases). The V gene lost 7 bases and the J gene lost 1 base, with 25 bases spanning the gap. The CDR3 extends over 19 amino acids. CDR1 is LNHDA, CDR2 SQIVND, per germline (reference sequence). The CDR3 DNA follows: TGTGCCAGTACCCATCTAGGTCGGAGGGCCAATCGGAACACCGGGGAGCTGTTTTTT. It encodes CASTHLGRRANRNTGELFF.

In this sample, this clone turned up once. V and J are TRBV29-1 and TRBJ1-2, with 9 bases lining up with TRBD1. This CDR3 is built from 14 residues. Germline trimming cut 6 bases from V and 8 bases from J; bases unmatched to any gene: 13. Per germline, CDR1 SQVTM and CDR2 ANQGSEA. In DNA form, the CDR3 reads TGCAGCGTGAATACCATGACAGGGGGAGGGGGCTACACCTTC. Protein: CSVNTMTGGGGYTF.

The V gene is TRBV6-5, the J gene TRBJ1-3, with 10 bases aligning to TRBD1. V gave up 10 bases and J gave up 1 base; unmatched junction bases: 4. Germline-derived CDR1 and CDR2 are MNHEY and SVGAGI. This CDR3 comprises 14 residues. The CDR3: CATGDRGSGNTIYF. The CDR3 DNA is TGTGCCACAGGGGACAGGGGATCTGGAAACACCATATATTTT.